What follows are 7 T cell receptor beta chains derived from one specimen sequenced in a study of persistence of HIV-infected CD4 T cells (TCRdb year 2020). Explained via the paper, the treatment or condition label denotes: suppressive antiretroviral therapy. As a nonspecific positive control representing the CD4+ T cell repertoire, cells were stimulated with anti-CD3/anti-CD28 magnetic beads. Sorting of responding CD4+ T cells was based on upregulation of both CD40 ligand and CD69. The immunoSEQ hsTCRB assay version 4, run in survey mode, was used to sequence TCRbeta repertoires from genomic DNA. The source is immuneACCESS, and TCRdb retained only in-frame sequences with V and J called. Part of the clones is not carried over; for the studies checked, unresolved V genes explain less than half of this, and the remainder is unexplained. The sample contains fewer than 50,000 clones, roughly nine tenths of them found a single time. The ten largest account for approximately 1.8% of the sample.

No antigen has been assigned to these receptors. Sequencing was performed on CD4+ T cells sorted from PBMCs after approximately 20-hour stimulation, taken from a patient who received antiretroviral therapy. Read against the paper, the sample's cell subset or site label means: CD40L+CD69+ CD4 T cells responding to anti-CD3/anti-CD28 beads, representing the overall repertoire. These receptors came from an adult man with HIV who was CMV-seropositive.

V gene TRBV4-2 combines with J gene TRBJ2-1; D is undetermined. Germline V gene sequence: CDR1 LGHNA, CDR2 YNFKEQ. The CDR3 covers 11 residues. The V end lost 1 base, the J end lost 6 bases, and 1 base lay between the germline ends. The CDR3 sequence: CASSQVNEQFF. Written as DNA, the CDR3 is TGTGCCAGCAGCCAAGTCAATGAGCAGTTCTTC.

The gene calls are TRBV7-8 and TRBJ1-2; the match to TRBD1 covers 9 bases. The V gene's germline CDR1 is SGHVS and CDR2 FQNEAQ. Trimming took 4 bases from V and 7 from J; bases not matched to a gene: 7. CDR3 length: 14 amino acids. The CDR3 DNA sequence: TGTGCCAGCAGCTCAACCACAGGGGGCGCTGGCTACACCTTC. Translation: CASSSTTGGAGYTF.

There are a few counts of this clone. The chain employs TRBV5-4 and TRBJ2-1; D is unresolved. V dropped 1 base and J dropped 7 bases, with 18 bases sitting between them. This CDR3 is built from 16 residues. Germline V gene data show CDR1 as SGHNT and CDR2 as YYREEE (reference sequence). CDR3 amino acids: CASSLSSRRVLNEQFF. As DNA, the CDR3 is TGTGCCAGCAGCTTGAGTTCCAGACGGGTGTTAAATGAGCAGTTCTTC.

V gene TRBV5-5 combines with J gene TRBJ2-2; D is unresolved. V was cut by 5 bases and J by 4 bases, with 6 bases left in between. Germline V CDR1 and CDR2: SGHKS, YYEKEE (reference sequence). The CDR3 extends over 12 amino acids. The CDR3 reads CASSRATGELFF. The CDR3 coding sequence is TGTGCCAGCAGTCGGGCCACCGGGGAGCTGTTTTTT.

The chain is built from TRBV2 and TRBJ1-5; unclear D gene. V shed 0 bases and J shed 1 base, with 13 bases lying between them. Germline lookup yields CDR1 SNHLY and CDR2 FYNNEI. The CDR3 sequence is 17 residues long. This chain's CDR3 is CASSEAPALRSNQPQHF. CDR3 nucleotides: TGTGCCAGCAGTGAAGCCCCGGCCCTGCGGAGCAATCAGCCCCAGCATTTT.

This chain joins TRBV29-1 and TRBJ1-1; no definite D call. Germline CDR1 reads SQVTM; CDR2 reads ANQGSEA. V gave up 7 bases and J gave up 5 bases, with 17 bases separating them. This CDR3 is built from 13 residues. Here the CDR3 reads CSGKAAGWTEAFF. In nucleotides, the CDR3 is TGCAGCGGGAAAGCAGCGGGTTGGACTGAAGCTTTCTTT.

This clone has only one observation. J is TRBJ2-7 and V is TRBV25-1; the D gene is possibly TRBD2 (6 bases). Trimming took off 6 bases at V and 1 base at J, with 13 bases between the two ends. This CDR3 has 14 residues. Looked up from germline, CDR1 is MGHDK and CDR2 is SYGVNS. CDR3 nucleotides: TGTGCCAGCAGCCAGACTAGGGGATCCTACGAGCAGTACTTC. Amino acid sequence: CASSQTRGSYEQYF.